A few counts support the clone carrying this TCR beta chain. Antigen specificity is unknown. Looked up from germline, CDR1 is SGHAT and CDR2 is FQNNGV. V shed 2 bases, J shed 3 bases, and the junction held 3 bases outside the gene matches. CDR3 length: 16 residues. The CDR3 regions of TCR beta were amplified from RNA transcripts. Initially, a first-round RT-PCR of the TCR CDR3 employed the HTBI primer set. One entry per CDR3 protein, called by TCRdb with MiXCR from the multiplex PCR reads. The table lists around 610,000 distinct CDR3 sequences, 14% to 15% of them singletons. The sample comes from a study of T cells in Graves' hyperthyroidism and ophthalmopathy. Clinicians diagnosed patients from clinical symptoms, serum thyroxine and TRAb, thyroid ultrasound and orbital computed tomography. Findings and limits, study-wide: Blood shared most expanded thyroid clonotypes above 0.001. Ophthalmopathy was model-predicted a median approximately 6.4 months pre-onset.

V usage is TRBV11-2 and J usage is TRBJ2-2; 10 nucleotides line up with TRBD2. The TCR was taken from a middle-aged woman with Graves' ophthalmopathy. The material sequenced was blood. The CDR3 region is CASSLRTSGYTGELFF. CDR3 coding DNA: TGTGCCAGCAGCTTACGGACTAGCGGCTACACCGGGGAGCTGTTTTTT.